These 18 T cell receptor beta chains came from one sample sequenced in a study of somatic mutations in cytotoxic T cells in rheumatoid arthritis. TCRdb's copy holds only in-frame clones and misses some; the assay was immunoSEQ multiplex PCR. Of approximately 11,000 clones listed, approximately 82% are singletons. Sequencing was done on a sample of CD8+ T cells sorted from blood. The source is a woman aged 55 to 70 with rheumatoid arthritis.

This chain joins TRBV28 and TRBJ2-1; D is unclear. The CDR3 runs to 11 residues. CDR1 and CDR2 (germline): MDHEN, SYDVKM. V was cut by 6 bases and J by 8 bases, with 8 bases left in between. In nucleotides, the CDR3 is TGTGCCAGCAGCTCCCTACATGAGCAGTTCTTC. Its protein is CASSSLHEQFF.

As concerns this clone: Other DNA sequences in the sample encode the same CDR3. This rearrangement joins TRBV7-9 to TRBJ2-1, with 11 bases aligning to TRBD2. V lost 3 bases and J lost 4; bases outside the gene matches: 2. The CDR3 has 15 amino acids. CDR1 and CDR2 (germline): SEHNR, FQNEAQ (reference sequence). CDR3 in amino acids: CASSLTSGTYNEQFF. In DNA form, the CDR3 reads TGTGCCAGCAGCTTGACTAGCGGGACTTACAATGAGCAGTTCTTC. Using reference TRBV7-9 and TRBJ2-1 for the parts outside the CDR3, the full variable domain is DTGVSQNPRHKITKRGQNVTFRCDPISEHNRLYWYRQTLGQGPEFLTYFQNEAQLEKSRLLSDRFSAERPKGSFSTLEIQRTEQGDSAMYLCASSLTSGTYNEQFFGPGTRLTVL.

The genes are TRBV9 and TRBJ1-2; 9 bases map to TRBD1. Germline V CDR1 and CDR2: SGDLS, YYNGEE. V was clipped by 0 bases and J by 6 bases; unmatched bases: 9. This CDR3 has 16 amino acids. CDR3 protein: CASSVAIGDRAHGYTF. The CDR3 DNA reads TGTGCCAGCAGCGTAGCTATAGGGGACAGGGCCCATGGCTACACCTTC.

The chain recombines TRBV7-9 with TRBJ1-2; D perhaps matches TRBD1 (5 bases). V dropped 1 base and J dropped 8 bases, with 11 bases sitting between them. CDR3 length: 13 amino acids. The germline V gene has CDR1 SEHNR and CDR2 FQNEAQ (reference sequence). CDR3 DNA sequence: TGTGCCAGCAGCTTAGGACAGCTTAGCGGCTACACCTTC. This sequence encodes CASSLGQLSGYTF.

CDR3 in amino acids: CASSSTSGKTGELFF. CDR3 nucleotides: TGTGCCAGCAGTTCGACTAGCGGGAAGACCGGGGAGCTGTTTTTT. V gene TRBV27 combines with J gene TRBJ2-2; 11 nucleotides align to TRBD2. The germline CDR1 and CDR2 sequences are MNHEY and SMNVEV (reference sequence). The V segment lost 4 bases and the J segment 5 bases; nucleotides outside the gene matches: 3. The CDR3 is 15 amino acids.

The chain couples TRBV4-3 to TRBJ1-1, with TRBD1 matching over 9 bases. The ends lost 5 bases at V and 4 bases at J; junction bases unmatched: 5. This CDR3 contains 14 residues. The germline V gene encodes CDR1 LGHNA and CDR2 YSLEER. DNA of the CDR3: TGCGCCAGCAGCGCCGACAGGGGGAGCACTGAAGCTTTCTTT. Translating gives CASSADRGSTEAFF.

V gene TRBV7-6 combines with J gene TRBJ2-1; perhaps TRBD1 as D (6 bases). In germline, CDR1 is SGHVS, CDR2 FNYEAQ. The CDR3 has 15 amino acids. Deletions cut 1 base from V and 6 bases from J, with 13 bases between. DNA for the CDR3: TGTGCCAGCAGCTTAGAGGCAGGGGTACTCAATGAGCAGTTCTTC. The encoded protein is CASSLEAGVLNEQFF.

This clone was detected only a few times. J is TRBJ2-7 and V is TRBV7-8; D may be TRBD1 (6 bases). CDR1 is SGHVS and CDR2 is FQNEAQ in the germline V gene. The CDR3 contains 14 residues. V lost 4 bases and J 4 bases, leaving 14 bases between the germline ends. The CDR3 loop is CASSYRDSGYEQYF. The CDR3 region has the DNA TGTGCCAGCAGCTACAGGGATTCGGGTTACGAGCAGTACTTC.

The J gene is TRBJ2-7, the V gene TRBV28; tentative D call: TRBD2 (5 bases). This CDR3 is 14 amino acids long. The V end was cut by 8 bases, the J end by 5 bases, with 19 bases between. Germline V gene data show CDR1 as MDHEN and CDR2 as SYDVKM. The CDR3 region is CASRLFRADDEQYF. CDR3 DNA sequence: TGTGCCAGCCGCCTTTTTAGAGCGGACGACGAGCAGTACTTC.

J is TRBJ2-1 and V is TRBV5-8, with TRBD1 identical over 8 bases. The CDR3 covers 15 residues. V was pared by 0 bases and J by 2 bases, with 1 base of the junction left unmatched. Germline assignment: CDR1 SGHTS and CDR2 YDEGEE. The CDR3 is CASSLADRAYNEQFF. The CDR3 DNA is TGTGCCAGCAGCTTGGCGGACAGGGCCTACAATGAGCAGTTCTTC. The full variable domain, completed using reference TRBV5-8 and TRBJ2-1, is EAGVTQSPTHLIKTRGQQATLRCSPISGHTSVYWYQQALGLGLQFLLWYDEGEERNRGNFPPRFSGRQFPNYSSELNVNALELEDSALYLCASSLADRAYNEQFFGPGTRLTVL.

The rearrangement links TRBV4-3 to TRBJ2-5; 8 bases are shared with TRBD1. V was clipped by 3 bases and J by 3 bases; unmatched bases: 3. This CDR3 has 14 residues. CDR1 and CDR2 from the germline V gene are LGHNA and YSLEER. The CDR3 is CASSQWTGKETQYF. The CDR3 DNA follows: TGCGCCAGCAGCCAGTGGACAGGGAAAGAGACCCAGTACTTC.

The V gene is TRBV5-1, the J gene TRBJ1-1; 11 nucleotides align to TRBD1. The CDR3 runs 15 residues. In germline, CDR1 is SGHRS, CDR2 YFSETQ. With V trimmed by 0 bases and J by 6 bases, 4 bases remained unmatched. The CDR3 region is CASSLAGTGGSEAFF. The DNA of the CDR3 is TGCGCCAGCAGCTTGGCCGGGACAGGGGGTTCTGAAGCTTTCTTT.

The V call is TRBV10-2, the J call TRBJ2-7; TRBD2 matches 8 bases. The CDR3 is 15 residues long. V gave up 3 bases and J gave up 3 bases; unmatched junction bases: 7. Per the germline V gene, CDR1 is WSHSY and CDR2 is SAAADI. CDR3 DNA sequence: TGCGCCAGCAGTGACCTTAGCGGGACCAGCTACGAGCAGTACTTC. This encodes CASSDLSGTSYEQYF.

The V gene is TRBV14, the J gene TRBJ1-2, with 8 nucleotides matching TRBD1. Trimming removed 1 base from V and 3 bases from J; junction bases left unmatched: 7. This CDR3 has 16 amino acids. Germline V lookup: CDR1 SGHDN, CDR2 FVKESK. The CDR3 DNA sequence: TGTGCCAGCAGCCAAGCAGGACAGGGAGAGGACTATGGCTACACCTTC. Translated: CASSQAGQGEDYGYTF.

V gene TRBV28 combines with J gene TRBJ2-7, with 8 bases fitting TRBD2. V shed 8 bases and J 1 base; nucleotides not matched to a gene: 7. Per germline, CDR1 MDHEN and CDR2 SYDVKM. CDR3 length: 14 residues. The CDR3 sequence: CASEGGRYSYEQYF. The CDR3 DNA follows: TGTGCCAGCGAAGGCGGGAGGTATTCCTACGAGCAGTACTTC.

The chain uses TRBV9 and TRBJ2-1, with D possibly matching TRBD2 (7 bases). The length of the CDR3 is 16 residues. Germline V lookup: CDR1 SGDLS, CDR2 YYNGEE. With 2 bases removed from V and 10 bases from J, the gap between germline ends came to 22 bases. CDR3 nucleotides: TGTGCCAGCAGCGTTCGGGGGGCCGGAGGGCCGGGGGAGCAGTTCTTC. Translated, it gives CASSVRGAGGPGEQFF.

This clone was seen a few times. The chain joins TRBV6-6 to TRBJ2-7, with 7 bases identical to TRBD1. The CDR3 is made up of 13 amino acids. Germline V CDR1 and CDR2: MNHNY, SVGAGI (reference sequence). V gave up 4 bases and J gave up 4 bases; unmatched junction bases: 4. CDR3 nucleotide sequence: TGTGCCAGCAGTTCATCACAGGGGTACGAGCAGTACTTC. Amino acids: CASSSSQGYEQYF.

For the CDR3, the DNA is TGTGCCAGCAGTTCGCGACTAGGTCCCGGGGAGCTGTTTTTT. Translation gives CASSSRLGPGELFF. The V call is TRBV27, the J call TRBJ2-2, with TRBD2 as a possible D gene (6 bases). Trimming stripped 4 bases from V and 6 bases from J, with 12 bases between. There are 14 residues in the CDR3. The germline V gene encodes CDR1 MNHEY and CDR2 SMNVEV (reference sequence).